The 6 T cell receptor beta chains below come from one sample, sequenced in a study of tumor-infiltrating lymphocytes in primary liver carcinoma. From unsorted bulk tissue weighing roughly 18-30 mg, DNA and RNA were co-extracted. A constant-region primer primed TCR beta cDNA synthesis from 400 to 550 ng of total RNA. Three nested multiplex PCR rounds, a slightly modified ARM-PCR, produced the libraries for TCR beta. Amplification in the first two PCR rounds was performed using TRBV1-TRBV30 forward primers and a C-beta reverse primer for 10 cycles each. Via MiXCR, TCRdb re-called the multiplex PCR reads, giving one row per CDR3 protein. This table holds 24,000 or so distinct CDR3 sequences, roughly four fifths found once. Source material: liver tumor tissue from sampling region 5. As for subset: tumor region T5, tumor centre. The receptors originated from a woman in her twenties or thirties with primary liver carcinoma and hepatitis B virus infection.

In regard to this clonotype: Given the absence of the conserved phenylalanine or tryptophan at the CDR3 end, a read error is likely. The chain is built from TRBV29-1 and TRBJ1-2; D is unresolved. CDR1 is SQVTM and CDR2 is ANQGSEA in the germline V gene. This CDR3 has 12 amino acids. CDR3 DNA: TGTAGCGTTGCCCATTGGGGTGGCGGCTACACCTAC. As protein: CSVAHWGGGYTY.

About this clonotype: Germline is not matched at one junction end, which may reflect a read error. The chain uses TRBV4-3 and TRBJ2-3; D is ambiguous. The V gene's germline CDR1 is LGHNA and CDR2 YSLEER. There are 18 residues in the CDR3. The CDR3 DNA is TGCGCCAGCATCCAGTCGGTCTGGCTGGGTGATCCCGATGATATGCAGTACTTT. It translates to CASIQSVWLGDPDDMQYF.

A note on this clonotype: An end of the junction differs from the germline gene, which may be a read error. The chain couples TRBV7-8 to TRBJ2-3; the D is unclear. Germline V gene sequence: CDR1 SGHVS, CDR2 FQNEAQ. The CDR3 covers 13 residues. CDR3 sequence reads: CATSLGEVSTQYF. The CDR3 region has the DNA TGTGCCACCAGCTTAGGTGAAGTGAGTACGCAGTATTTT.

Note on this clonotype: Given the absence of the conserved phenylalanine or tryptophan at the CDR3 end, a read error is likely. The rearrangement links TRBV6-5 to TRBJ1-6, with unresolved D. The CDR3 is 15 residues long. Germline assignment: CDR1 MNHEY and CDR2 SVGAGI. The CDR3 nucleotides read TGTGCCAGCAGGGAAGGGAGTGCCCCCCTTTCACACCTCCACTAT. This encodes CASREGSAPLSHLHY.

This clonotype was detected once. This may arise from a read error, as a much more abundant clone is one base away. The CDR3 end shows no conserved phenylalanine or tryptophan, and so a read error is likely. The chain joins TRBV6-6 to TRBJ2-7; D is unclear. Germline lookup yields CDR1 MNHNY and CDR2 SVGAGI (reference sequence). The CDR3 is made up of 13 amino acids. The CDR3 region is CASRRESGYEQYS. DNA of the CDR3: TGTGCTAGCAGACGAGAAAGTGGTTACGAGCAGTACTCC.

J is TRBJ1-2 and V is TRBV12-3 or TRBV12-4; D is unclear. This CDR3 spans 14 amino acids. Trimming shortened V by 4 bases and J by 7 bases, and 16 bases separated the two germline ends. The CDR3 here is CASSSTRHEGGYTF. In DNA form, the CDR3 reads TGTGCCAGCAGTTCCACAAGGCACGAGGGTGGCTACACCTTC.